This T cell receptor beta chain came from a study of blood T cell repertoires in COVID-19. Study-level background: The analysed material was cDNA or gDNA that came from T cells, B-cell-depleted T cells, or PBMCs.

CDR1 and CDR2 from the germline V gene are SGHNT and YENEEA. Trimming stripped 1 base from V and 13 bases from J, with 13 bases between. The CDR3 spans 13 residues. TCRdb keeps only in-frame clones here, not all; method: immunoSEQ multiplex PCR. The top ten clones hold around 6.7% of a sample with 150,000 to 200,000 clones, around nine tenths of them seen once. The chain uses TRBV11-3 and TRBJ2-2; tentative D call: TRBD2 (5 bases). Sequencing was performed on PBMCs or T cells enriched from blood (not recorded which). The TCR was taken from a woman between 45 and 60 years old who had recovered from COVID-19. The CDR3 DNA reads TGTGCCAGCAGCTTAGTTCGAGGAGGTGGGCTGTTTTTT. Translated: CASSLVRGGGLFF.